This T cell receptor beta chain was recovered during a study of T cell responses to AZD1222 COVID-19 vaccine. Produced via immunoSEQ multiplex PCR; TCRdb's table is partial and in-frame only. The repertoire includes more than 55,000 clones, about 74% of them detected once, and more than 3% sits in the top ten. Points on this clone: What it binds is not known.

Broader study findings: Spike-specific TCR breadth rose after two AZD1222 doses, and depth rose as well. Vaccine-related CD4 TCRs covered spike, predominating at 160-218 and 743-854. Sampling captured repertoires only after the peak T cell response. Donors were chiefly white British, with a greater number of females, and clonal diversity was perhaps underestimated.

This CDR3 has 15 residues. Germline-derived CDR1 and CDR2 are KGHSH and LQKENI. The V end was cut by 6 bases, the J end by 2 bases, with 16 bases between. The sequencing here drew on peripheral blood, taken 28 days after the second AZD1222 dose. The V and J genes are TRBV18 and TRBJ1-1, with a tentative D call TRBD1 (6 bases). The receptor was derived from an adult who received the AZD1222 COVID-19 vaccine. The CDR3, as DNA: TGTGCCAGCTCGTATACAGAGACAGGCAACACTGAAGCTTTCTTT. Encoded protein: CASSYTETGNTEAFF.